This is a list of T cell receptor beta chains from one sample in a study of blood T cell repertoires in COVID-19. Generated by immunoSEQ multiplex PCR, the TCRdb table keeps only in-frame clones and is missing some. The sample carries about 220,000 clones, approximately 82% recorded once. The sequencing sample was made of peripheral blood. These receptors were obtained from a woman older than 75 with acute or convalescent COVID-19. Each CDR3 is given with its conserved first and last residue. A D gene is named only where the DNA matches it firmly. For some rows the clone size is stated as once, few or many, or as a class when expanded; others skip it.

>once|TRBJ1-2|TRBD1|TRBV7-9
TGTGCCAGCAGCTTTCCCACAGGACAGGGAACGAGAGGCTACACCTTC
CASSFPTGQGTRGYTF
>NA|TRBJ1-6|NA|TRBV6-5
TGTGCCAGCAGTTTCGCGGGGGCCTATAATTCACCCCTCCACTTT
CASSFAGAYNSPLHF
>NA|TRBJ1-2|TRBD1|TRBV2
TGTGCCAGCAGTCCGGACAGGGGGCGGGATGGCTACACCTTC
CASSPDRGRDGYTF
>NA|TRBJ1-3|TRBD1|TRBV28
TGTGCCAGCAGTTTAGGACAGGGGAATGGAAACACCATATATTTT
CASSLGQGNGNTIYF
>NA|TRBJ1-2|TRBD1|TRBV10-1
TGCGCCAGCAGTGAGTCGCAGGGGGCAGACTATGGCTACACCTTC
CASSESQGADYGYTF
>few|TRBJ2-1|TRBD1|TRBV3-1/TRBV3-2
TGTGCCAGCAGCCAAGGGACAGGGGAGAGCAATGAGCAGTTCTTC
CASSQGTGESNEQFF
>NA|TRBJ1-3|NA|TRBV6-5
TGTGCCAGCAGCCGTATAACAGGCTCTGGAAACACCATATATTTT
CASSRITGSGNTIYF
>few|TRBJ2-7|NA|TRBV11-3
TGTGCCAGCAGCTTAACTCTACTTTACGAGCAGTACTTC
CASSLTLLYEQYF
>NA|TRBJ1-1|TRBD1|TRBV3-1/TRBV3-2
TGTGCCAGCAGCCAAGAAGGGGGCTCCACTGAAGCTTTCTTT
CASSQEGGSTEAFF
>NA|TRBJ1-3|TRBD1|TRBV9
TGTGCCAGCAGCCCCCAGACAGGGGGCTTAGGAAACACCATATATTTT
CASSPQTGGLGNTIYF
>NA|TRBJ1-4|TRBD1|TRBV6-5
TGTGCCAGCAGTTCATCACAGGGGAATGAAAAACTGTTTTTT
CASSSSQGNEKLFF
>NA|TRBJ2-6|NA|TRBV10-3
TGTGCCATCAGTGACCCCCTCTCTGGGGCCAACGTCCTGACTTTC
CAISDPLSGANVLTF
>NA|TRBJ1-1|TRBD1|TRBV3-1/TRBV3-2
TGTGCCAGCAGCCACCGGGACAGGGGGAGAGCTACTGAAGCTTTCTTT
CASSHRDRGRATEAFF
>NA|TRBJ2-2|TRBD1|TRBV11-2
TGTGCCAGCAGCTTCGGACAGGGAAGAAACACCGGGGAGCTGTTTTTT
CASSFGQGRNTGELFF
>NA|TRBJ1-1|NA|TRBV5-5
TGTGCCAGCAGCATCTCGACATCGCATACCACCCCGAACACTGAAGCTTTCTTT
CASSISTSHTTPNTEAFF
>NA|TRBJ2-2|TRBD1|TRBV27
TGTGCCAGCAGGAGACAGGGGGCTTACACCGGGGAGCTGTTTTTT
CASRRQGAYTGELFF
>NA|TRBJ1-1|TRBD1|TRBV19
TGTGCCAGTAGCCAACTGGCGGGACAGGGGACTGAAGCTTTCTTT
CASSQLAGQGTEAFF
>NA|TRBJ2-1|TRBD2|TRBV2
TGTGCCAGCAATCCAGCGGGGAGACAGCAGTTCTTC
CASNPAGRQQFF
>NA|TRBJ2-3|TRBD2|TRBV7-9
TGTGCCAGCAGCTTCCGACTAGCGGGGGTCTCAGATACGCAGTATTTT
CASSFRLAGVSDTQYF
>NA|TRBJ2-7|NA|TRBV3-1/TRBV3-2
TGTGCCAGCAGCCAAGATTCCGCGGGACAGTTCTACGAGCAGTACTTC
CASSQDSAGQFYEQYF
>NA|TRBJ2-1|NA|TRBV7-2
TGTGCCAGCAGCTTGTCTAGGAATGAGCAGTTCTTC
CASSLSRNEQFF
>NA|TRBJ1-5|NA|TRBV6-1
TGTGCCAGCAGTGAAGTATCCACAGGGAATCAGCCCCAGCATTTT
CASSEVSTGNQPQHF
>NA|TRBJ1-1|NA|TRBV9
TGTGCCAGCAGCGCCCCCCCCAGAGGGTCCACTGAAGCTTTCTTT
CASSAPPRGSTEAFF
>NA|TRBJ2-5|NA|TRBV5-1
TGCGCCAGCAGCTTGGTATCGGGGGGCCCGGGAGAGACCCAGTACTTC
CASSLVSGGPGETQYF